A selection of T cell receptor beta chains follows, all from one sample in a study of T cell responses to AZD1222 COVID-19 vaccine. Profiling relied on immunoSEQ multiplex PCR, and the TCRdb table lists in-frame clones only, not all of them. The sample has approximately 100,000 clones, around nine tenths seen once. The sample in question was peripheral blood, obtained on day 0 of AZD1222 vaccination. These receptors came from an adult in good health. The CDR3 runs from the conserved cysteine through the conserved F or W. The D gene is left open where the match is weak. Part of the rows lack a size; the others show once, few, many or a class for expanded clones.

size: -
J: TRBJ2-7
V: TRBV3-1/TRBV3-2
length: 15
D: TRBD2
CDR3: CASSQPTSGPYEQYF
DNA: TGTGCCAGCAGCCAGCCGACTAGCGGTCCCTACGAGCAGTACTTC

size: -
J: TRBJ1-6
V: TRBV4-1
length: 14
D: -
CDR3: CASTQTLYNSPLHF
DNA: TGCGCCAGCACCCAGACCCTCTATAATTCACCCCTCCACTTT

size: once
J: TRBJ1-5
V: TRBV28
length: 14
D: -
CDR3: CASTFQGGYQPQHF
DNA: TGTGCCAGCACCTTCCAGGGAGGGTATCAGCCCCAGCATTTT

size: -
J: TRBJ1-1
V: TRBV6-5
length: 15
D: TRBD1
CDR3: CASSRGTGDGTEAFF
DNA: TGTGCCAGCAGTCGAGGGACAGGGGATGGCACTGAAGCTTTCTTT

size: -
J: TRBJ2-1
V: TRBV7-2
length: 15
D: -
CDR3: CASSPNGLTYNEQFF
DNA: TGTGCCAGCAGCCCCAACGGGCTCACCTACAATGAGCAGTTCTTC

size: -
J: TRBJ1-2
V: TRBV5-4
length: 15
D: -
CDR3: CASSLRRPDNYGYTF
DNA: TGTGCCAGCAGCCTGCGTCGACCTGATAACTATGGCTACACCTTC

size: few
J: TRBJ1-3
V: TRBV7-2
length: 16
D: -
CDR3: CASSWSTGGSGNTIYF
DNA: TGTGCCAGCAGTTGGAGTACGGGCGGCTCTGGAAACACCATATATTTT

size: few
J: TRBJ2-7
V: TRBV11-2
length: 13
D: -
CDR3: CASSFGSGGEQYF
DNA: TGTGCCAGCAGCTTCGGTAGCGGAGGCGAGCAGTACTTC

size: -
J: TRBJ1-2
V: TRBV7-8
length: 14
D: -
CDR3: CASSLVGGNYGYTF
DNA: TGTGCCAGCAGCTTAGTAGGGGGGAACTATGGCTACACCTTC

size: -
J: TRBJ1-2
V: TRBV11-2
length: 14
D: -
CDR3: CASSLDSLNYGYTF
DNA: TGTGCCAGCAGCTTAGATTCCCTTAACTATGGCTACACCTTC

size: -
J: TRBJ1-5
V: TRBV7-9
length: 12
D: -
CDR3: CASTKSDQPQHF
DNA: TGTGCCAGCACAAAAAGCGATCAGCCCCAGCATTTT

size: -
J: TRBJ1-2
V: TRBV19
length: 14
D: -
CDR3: CASSIGVADYGYTF
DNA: TGTGCCAGTAGTATAGGAGTCGCGGACTATGGCTACACCTTC

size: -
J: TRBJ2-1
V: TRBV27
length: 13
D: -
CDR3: CASSFAAGGRQFF
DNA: TGTGCCAGCAGTTTTGCCGCCGGGGGGCGACAGTTCTTC

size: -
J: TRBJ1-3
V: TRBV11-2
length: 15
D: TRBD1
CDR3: CASSAGQGSGNTIYF
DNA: TGTGCCAGCAGCGCGGGACAGGGCTCTGGAAACACCATATATTTT

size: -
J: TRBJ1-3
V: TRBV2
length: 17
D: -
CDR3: CASSNLPQQLDGNTIYF
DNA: TGTGCCAGCTCAAACCTTCCCCAGCAGCTAGATGGAAACACCATATATTTT

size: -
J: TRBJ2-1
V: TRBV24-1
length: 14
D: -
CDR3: CATSDLAENNEQFF
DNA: TGTGCCACCAGTGATTTGGCCGAGAACAATGAGCAGTTCTTC

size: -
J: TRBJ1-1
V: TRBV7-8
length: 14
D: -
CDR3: CASSFQGSNTEAFF
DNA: TGTGCCAGCAGCTTCCAGGGCTCGAACACTGAAGCTTTCTTT

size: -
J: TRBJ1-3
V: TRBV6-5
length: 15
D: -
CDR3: CASTLGARGGNTIYF
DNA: TGTGCCAGCACATTGGGGGCAAGAGGTGGAAACACCATATATTTT

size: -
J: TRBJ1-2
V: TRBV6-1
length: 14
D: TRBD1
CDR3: CASSDADRGWGYTF
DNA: TGTGCCAGCAGTGACGCGGACAGGGGCTGGGGCTACACCTTC

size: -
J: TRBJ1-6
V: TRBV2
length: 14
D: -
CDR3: CASSGTADNSPLHF
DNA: TGTGCCAGCAGTGGGACAGCCGATAATTCACCCCTCCACTTT

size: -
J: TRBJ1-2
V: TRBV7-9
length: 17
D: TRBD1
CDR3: CASSLGPLRTGRGGYTF
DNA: TGTGCCAGCAGCTTAGGCCCGCTAAGGACAGGTCGGGGTGGCTACACCTTC

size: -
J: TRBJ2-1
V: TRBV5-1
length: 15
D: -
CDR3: CASSLGQYPYNEQFF
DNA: TGCGCCAGCAGCTTAGGACAGTATCCATACAATGAGCAGTTCTTC

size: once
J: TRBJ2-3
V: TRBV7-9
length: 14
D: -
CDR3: CASSLIFHTDTQYF
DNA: TGTGCCAGCAGCTTAATCTTCCACACAGATACGCAGTATTTT

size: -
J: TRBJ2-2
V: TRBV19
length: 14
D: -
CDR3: CAARDVDTTGELFF
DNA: TGTGCCGCCAGGGACGTCGATACCACCGGGGAGCTGTTTTTT

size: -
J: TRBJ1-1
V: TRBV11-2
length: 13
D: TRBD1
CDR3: CASSRQGYAEAFF
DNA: TGTGCCAGCAGCCGACAGGGGTATGCTGAAGCTTTCTTT

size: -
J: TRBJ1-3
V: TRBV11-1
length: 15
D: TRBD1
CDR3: CASSPRTGPGNTIYF
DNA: TGTGCCAGCAGCCCACGGACAGGGCCTGGAAACACCATATATTTT

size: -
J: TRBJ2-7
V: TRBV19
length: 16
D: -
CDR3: CASSIESGYVTYEQYF
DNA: TGTGCCAGTAGTATAGAATCCGGGTACGTGACCTACGAGCAGTACTTC

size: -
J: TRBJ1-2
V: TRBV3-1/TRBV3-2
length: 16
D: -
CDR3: CASSQAGTGLTYGYTF
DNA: TGTGCCAGCAGCCAAGCGGGGACGGGATTAACTTATGGCTACACCTTC

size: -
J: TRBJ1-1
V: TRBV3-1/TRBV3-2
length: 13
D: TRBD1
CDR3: CASSLTGDTEAFF
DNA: TGTGCCAGCAGCCTAACAGGGGACACTGAAGCTTTCTTT

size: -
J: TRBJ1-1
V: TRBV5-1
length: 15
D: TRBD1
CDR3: CASSWGTGRRTEAFF
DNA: TGCGCCAGCAGCTGGGGGACAGGGCGGAGGACTGAAGCTTTCTTT

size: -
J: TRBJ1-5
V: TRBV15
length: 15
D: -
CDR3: CATSRKGTGNQPQHF
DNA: TGTGCCACCAGCCGGAAAGGTACAGGGAATCAGCCCCAGCATTTT

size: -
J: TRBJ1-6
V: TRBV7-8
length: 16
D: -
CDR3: CASSPELGLPLSPLHF
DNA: TGTGCCAGCAGCCCCGAGTTAGGATTGCCCTTATCACCCCTCCACTTT

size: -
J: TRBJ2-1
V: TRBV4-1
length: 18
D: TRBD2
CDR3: CASSQVDMGLAGDNEQFF
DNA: TGCGCCAGCAGCCAAGTTGATATGGGACTAGCGGGGGACAATGAGCAGTTCTTC

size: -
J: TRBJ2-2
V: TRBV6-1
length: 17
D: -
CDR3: CASSEALWTVVAGELFF
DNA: TGTGCCAGCAGTGAAGCGCTTTGGACAGTCGTAGCCGGGGAGCTGTTTTTT

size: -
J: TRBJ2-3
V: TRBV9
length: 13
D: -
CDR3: CASSVVTTDTQYF
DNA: TGTGCCAGCAGCGTAGTGACGACAGATACGCAGTATTTT

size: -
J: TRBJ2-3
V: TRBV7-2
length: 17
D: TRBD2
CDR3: CASSLGLAGGEWDTQYF
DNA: TGTGCCAGCAGCTTAGGACTAGCGGGGGGAGAGTGGGATACGCAGTATTTT

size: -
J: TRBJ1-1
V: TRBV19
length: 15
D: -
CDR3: CASSMWGRGNTEAFF
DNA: TGTGCCAGTAGTATGTGGGGCAGGGGGAACACTGAAGCTTTCTTT

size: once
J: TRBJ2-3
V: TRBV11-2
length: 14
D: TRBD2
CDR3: CASSLSGGGDTQYF
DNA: TGTGCCAGCAGCTTATCCGGGGGGGGTGATACGCAGTATTTT

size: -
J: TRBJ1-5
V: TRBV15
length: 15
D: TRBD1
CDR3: CATSSATGGVEPQHF
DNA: TGTGCCACCAGCTCCGCGACAGGGGGCGTGGAGCCCCAGCATTTT

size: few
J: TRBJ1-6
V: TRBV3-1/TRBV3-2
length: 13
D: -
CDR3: CASSQNPRTELHF
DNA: TGTGCCAGCAGCCAAAACCCCCGGACAGAGCTCCACTTT

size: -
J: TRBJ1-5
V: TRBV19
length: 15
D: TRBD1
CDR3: CASSSAGGVWQPQHF
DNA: TGTGCCAGTAGTAGTGCAGGGGGAGTCTGGCAGCCCCAGCATTTT

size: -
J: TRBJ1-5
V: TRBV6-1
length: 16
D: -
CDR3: CASSEIRDTVGQPQHF
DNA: TGTGCCAGCAGTGAAATCCGGGACACGGTGGGTCAGCCCCAGCATTTT

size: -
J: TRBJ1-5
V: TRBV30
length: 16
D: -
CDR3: CAWSVSGPLFNQPQHF
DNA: TGTGCCTGGAGTGTATCGGGGCCCTTGTTTAATCAGCCCCAGCATTTT

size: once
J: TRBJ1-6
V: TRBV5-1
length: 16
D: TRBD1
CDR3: CASSRDRGLVNSPLHF
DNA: TGCGCCAGCAGCCGGGACAGGGGGTTGGTTAATTCACCCCTCCACTTT

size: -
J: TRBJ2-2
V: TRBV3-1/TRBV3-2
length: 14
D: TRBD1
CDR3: CASAQGAGTGELFF
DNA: TGTGCCAGCGCACAGGGGGCTGGGACCGGGGAGCTGTTTTTT

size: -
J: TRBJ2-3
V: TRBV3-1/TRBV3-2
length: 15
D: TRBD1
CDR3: CASSPGQGAKGTQYF
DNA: TGTGCCAGCAGCCCGGGACAGGGGGCGAAGGGTACGCAGTATTTT

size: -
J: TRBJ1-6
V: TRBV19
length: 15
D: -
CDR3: CASSTTWDLNSPLHF
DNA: TGTGCCAGTAGTACCACCTGGGACCTCAATTCACCCCTCCACTTT

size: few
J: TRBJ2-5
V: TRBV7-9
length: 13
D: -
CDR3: CASSLRLEGTQYF
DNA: TGTGCCAGCAGCTTAAGACTAGAGGGGACCCAGTACTTC

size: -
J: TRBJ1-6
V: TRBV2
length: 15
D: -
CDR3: CASSETGREDSPLHF
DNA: TGTGCCAGCAGTGAAACGGGCAGGGAAGATTCACCCCTCCACTTT